This TCR beta chain emerged from a study of blood T cell repertoires in COVID-19. Background on the study: Material from acute and convalescent COVID-19 was sourced from the United States, Italy and Spain. The cDNA or gDNA used as material had been derived from T cells, B-cell-depleted T cells, or PBMCs.

As handled by the study authors: By means of reference gene primer amplification, nucleated cell counts were estimated. The data were produced by immunoSEQ multiplex PCR, yet TCRdb's version contains in-frame clones alone and is incomplete. That table supplies the V and J calls and clone size; D and trimming were determined from the DNA. In the table there are about 400,000 clones, around 89% of which are singletons. The CDR3 loop spans 14 amino acids. Trimming shortened V by 4 bases and J by 0 bases, and 10 bases separated the two germline ends. Per germline, CDR1 MDHEN and CDR2 SYDVKM. Source material: peripheral blood. The clonotype comes from a woman in her 30s with acute or convalescent COVID-19. This chain links TRBV28 with TRBJ2-7; D is perhaps TRBD1 (5 bases). CDR3 residues: CASSSPQGSYEQYF. The CDR3 region has the DNA TGTGCCAGCAGTTCTCCTCAGGGCTCCTACGAGCAGTACTTC. Combining the CDR3 with reference TRBV28 and TRBJ2-7 gives the whole variable domain DVKVTQSSRYLVKRTGEKVFLECVQDMDHENMFWYRQDPGLGLRLIYFSYDVKMKEKGDIPEGYSVSREKKERFSLILESASTNQTSMYLCASSSPQGSYEQYFGPGTRLTVT.